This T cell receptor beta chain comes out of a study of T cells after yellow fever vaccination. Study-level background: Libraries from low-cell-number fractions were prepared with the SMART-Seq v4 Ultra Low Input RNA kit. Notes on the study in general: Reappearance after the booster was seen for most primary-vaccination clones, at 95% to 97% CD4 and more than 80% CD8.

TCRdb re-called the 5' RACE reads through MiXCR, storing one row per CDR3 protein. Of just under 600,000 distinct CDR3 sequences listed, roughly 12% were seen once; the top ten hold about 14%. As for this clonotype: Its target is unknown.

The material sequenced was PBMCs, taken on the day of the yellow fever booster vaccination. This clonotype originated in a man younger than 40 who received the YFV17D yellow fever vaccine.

CDR3 nucleotide sequence: TGCGCCAGCAGCTTGGGGGACAGGGGCAGTCGCTACGAGCAGTACTTC. It translates to CASSLGDRGSRYEQYF. The chain combines TRBV5-1 with TRBJ2-7; 10 bases match TRBD1. V lost 0 bases to trimming and J lost 3 bases; unmatched junction nucleotides: 6. This CDR3 region has 16 residues. The germline gives CDR1 SGHRS, CDR2 YFSETQ.